This record covers a single T cell receptor beta chain. This sample is drawn from a study of cytomegalovirus exposure and HLA in healthy donors. Across the whole study: About 77 million unique TCRs from HLA-typed donors made up an early data release.

The V gene's germline CDR1 is SGHDT and CDR2 YYEEEE. The CDR3 length is 14 residues. V was clipped by 2 bases and J by 3 bases, with 12 bases between them. Vbeta (60) and Jbeta (13) primers were used in the PCR. Sequencing was performed with immunoSEQ multiplex PCR; in TCRdb, only in-frame clones are kept and a portion is missing. The repertoire consists of a few hundred thousand clones, with approximately 91% occurring once and the leading ten covering 1.7%. Sample: PBMCs. The clonotype was recovered from a girl aged 2 to 10 in good health and CMV-seronegative. V usage is TRBV5-6 and J usage is TRBJ2-7; TRBD2 is a possible D gene (5 bases). The CDR3 spells CASSFGRHVYEQYF. CDR3 coding DNA: TGTGCCAGCAGCTTTGGGAGACACGTCTACGAGCAGTACTTC.